Below are 17 T cell receptor beta chains sequenced from a single sample in a study of blood T cell repertoires in COVID-19 (dated by TCRdb to about 2020). To prepare the library, the immunoSEQ multiplex PCR assay was applied. Held by TCRdb, this immuneACCESS table contains in-frame sequences only and omits some clones. Under half of the omission traces to an unresolved V gene where checked; the cause of the rest is unknown. The sample contains approximately 190,000 clones, about 85% of them found a single time. Approximately 19% of the sample goes to the ten largest clones. Sample: peripheral blood. The source of these receptors is a human donor in a cohort sampled during active COVID-19.

The rearrangement joins TRBV5-8 to TRBJ1-2, with D tentatively TRBD1 (6 bases). CDR3 size: 16 residues. Germline lookup yields CDR1 SGHTS and CDR2 YDEGEE. V was shortened by 2 bases and J by 2 bases, with 16 bases between the two germline ends. CDR3 DNA: TGTGCCAGCAGCTTTCATCTGACAGGCGGAAACTATGGCTACACCTTC. This encodes CASSFHLTGGNYGYTF.

This chain uses TRBV18 with TRBJ2-1; possible D gene TRBD2, 6 bases. The V gene's germline CDR1 is KGHSH and CDR2 LQKENI. Trimming took off 2 bases at V and 6 bases at J, with 11 bases between the two ends. This CDR3 comprises 14 residues. CDR3 loop: CASSPDGGINEQFF. In nucleotides, the CDR3 is TGTGCCAGCTCACCAGATGGCGGGATCAATGAGCAGTTCTTC.

The chain joins TRBV6-5 to TRBJ1-1, with 7 bases that match TRBD1. V lost 2 bases and J lost 12; bases outside the gene matches: 9. Germline V gene lookup returns CDR1 MNHEY and CDR2 SVGAGI. This CDR3 spans 13 amino acids. The CDR3 reads CASSYGRTGVSFF. DNA of the CDR3: TGTGCCAGCAGTTACGGTCGCACAGGGGTGTCTTTCTTT.

This chain connects TRBV6-1 to TRBJ2-7; 8 bases align to TRBD1. This CDR3 is built from 15 residues. The V segment lost 3 bases and the J segment 3 bases; nucleotides outside the gene matches: 7. Per the germline V gene, CDR1 is MNHNS and CDR2 is SASEGT. CDR3 sequence reads: CASSDKGTGLYEQYV. For the CDR3, the DNA is TGTGCCAGCAGTGACAAAGGGACAGGTCTCTACGAGCAGTACGTC.

This chain connects TRBV5-1 to TRBJ2-3, with a tentative D call TRBD1 (6 bases). Per the germline V gene, CDR1 is SGHRS and CDR2 is YFSETQ. V was pared by 2 bases and J by 2 bases, with 15 bases between. The CDR3 covers 16 residues. The CDR3 nucleotides are TGCGCCAGCAGCTTTGATTCGGGACACAACACAGATACGCAGTATTTT. The encoded protein is CASSFDSGHNTDTQYF.

The CDR3 nucleotides read TGTGCCAGCAGCCGACTACAAAGGGAGACCCAGTACTTC. It translates to CASSRLQRETQYF. The chain recombines TRBV3-1 (or the pseudogene TRBV3-2) with TRBJ2-5; D may be TRBD2 (5 bases). Trimming cost V 4 bases and J 5 bases, with 11 bases left between them. The CDR3 has 13 amino acids. The germline V gene encodes CDR1 LGHDT and CDR2 YNNKEL (reference sequence).

The J gene is TRBJ2-3, the V gene TRBV28; 7 nucleotides line up with TRBD2. The CDR3 totals 14 residues. Germline lookup yields CDR1 MDHEN and CDR2 SYDVKM. Trimming took 6 bases from V and 1 from J; bases not matched to a gene: 4. Written as DNA, the CDR3 is TGTGCCAGCAGGGGCGCGGGAGGCACAGATACGCAGTATTTT. This translates into CASRGAGGTDTQYF. The whole variable domain, filled in from reference TRBV28 and TRBJ2-3, reads DVKVTQSSRYLVKRTGEKVFLECVQDMDHENMFWYRQDPGLGLRLIYFSYDVKMKEKGDIPEGYSVSREKKERFSLILESASTNQTSMYLCASRGAGGTDTQYFGPGTRLTVL.

The chain couples TRBV6-6 to TRBJ2-3, with D tentatively TRBD1 (5 bases). With 4 bases removed from V and 4 bases from J, the gap between germline ends came to 6 bases. The CDR3 is 12 amino acids. From germline, CDR1 is MNHNY and CDR2 SVGAGI (reference sequence). CDR3 sequence: CASSWGSDTQYF. CDR3 nucleotide sequence: TGTGCCAGCAGTTGGGGCTCAGATACGCAGTATTTT.

V is TRBV14 and J is TRBJ2-1; 8 bases map to TRBD2. The CDR3 sequence is 13 residues long. Germline lookup yields CDR1 SGHDN and CDR2 FVKESK. J lost 12 bases, V lost 4 bases, and 8 bases had no gene match. DNA for the CDR3: TGTGCCAGCAGCCTTCCGGGACTAGGTCTGCAGTTCTTC. Its protein is CASSLPGLGLQFF.

The chain couples TRBV5-6 to TRBJ2-3; TRBD1 is a possible D gene (5 bases). This CDR3 contains 15 residues. Germline CDR1 reads SGHDT; CDR2 reads YYEEEE. V gave up 2 bases and J gave up 0 bases, with 10 bases separating them. The CDR3: CASSFGAPSTDTQYF. The CDR3 coding sequence is TGTGCCAGCAGCTTTGGGGCACCCAGCACAGATACGCAGTATTTT.

The gene calls are TRBV28 and TRBJ2-7; 7 nucleotides match TRBD2. CDR1 and CDR2 (germline): MDHEN, SYDVKM. With V trimmed by 6 bases and J by 0 bases, 2 bases remained unmatched. The CDR3 extends over 13 amino acids. The CDR3 region has the DNA TGTGCCAGCAGGTCTAGCGGCTCCTACGAGCAGTACTTC. Translated, it gives CASRSSGSYEQYF.

CDR3 protein: CAIQGNLYSEQYF. CDR3 bases: TGTGCCATACAGGGAAATCTTTATTCCGAGCAGTACTTC. The chain links TRBV28 to TRBJ2-7, with D possibly being TRBD1 (6 bases). The CDR3 is 13 amino acids. CDR1 and CDR2 from the germline V gene are MDHEN and SYDVKM. Trimming removed 10 bases at V and 6 bases at J, with 19 bases between.

The genes are TRBV24-1 and TRBJ2-1; 13 nucleotides line up with TRBD2. V dropped 9 bases and J dropped 8; count of bases not matched to a gene: 9. The CDR3 length is 15 residues. Per germline, CDR1 KGHDR and CDR2 SFDVKD. CDR3 amino acids: CATAPGTSGIYEQFF. CDR3 nucleotides: TGTGCCACCGCCCCCGGGACTAGCGGGATCTATGAGCAGTTCTTC.

V usage is TRBV6-6 and J usage is TRBJ1-1; the D gene is possibly TRBD1 (6 bases). V was pared by 4 bases and J by 3 bases, with 9 bases between. The germline V gene has CDR1 MNHNY and CDR2 SVGAGI (reference sequence). This CDR3 is built from 13 residues. In DNA form, the CDR3 reads TGTGCCAGCAGTTTACAGGGAGACACTGAAGCTTTCTTT. It is translated as CASSLQGDTEAFF.

V is TRBV4-1 and J is TRBJ1-2; D is perhaps TRBD1 (5 bases). V lost 0 bases and J lost 4, with 9 bases in between. Per the germline V gene, CDR1 is MGHRA and CDR2 is YSYEKL. CDR3 size: 14 residues. The CDR3 nucleotides read TGCGCCAGCAGCCAAGACCAGGGTATCTATGGCTACACCTTC. Translating gives CASSQDQGIYGYTF.

The chain has TRBV6-1 and TRBJ2-1, with D possibly being TRBD1 (6 bases). The CDR3 covers 15 residues. V shed 3 bases and J shed 1 base, with 10 bases lying between them. Germline V gene data show CDR1 as MNHNS and CDR2 as SASEGT. The CDR3 DNA is TGTGCCAGCAGTGAGGGGGCTGGGTCCTACAATGAGCAGTTCTTC. Encoded protein: CASSEGAGSYNEQFF.

The CDR3 spells CASSLAEVLGGYTF. For the CDR3, the DNA is TGTGCCAGCAGCTTGGCCGAGGTCTTGGGTGGCTACACCTTC. The genes are TRBV5-5 and TRBJ1-2, with no clear D. V was trimmed by 0 bases and J by 7 bases, leaving 13 bases between them. The CDR3 runs to 14 residues. The germline V gene encodes CDR1 SGHKS and CDR2 YYEKEE (reference sequence).